This passage covers 16 T cell receptor beta chains from one sample sequenced in a study of regulatory T cells in long-lasting Graves disease. The time point is: newly diagnosed GD, antithyroid drugs for less than 3 months. Following extraction of RNA from PBMCs, that RNA was used to make the TCR library. HTBI primers from iRepertoire and Arm-PCR of CDR3 regions yielded the TCR beta libraries. TCRdb passed the multiplex PCR reads through MiXCR, listing each CDR3 protein once. This table holds approximately 400,000 distinct CDR3 sequences, 15% found once. The sample was also reused in another study, on T cells in Graves' hyperthyroidism and ophthalmopathy.

The sample here was peripheral blood mononuclear cells (PBMCs), taken at new diagnosis, from a patient treated with antithyroid drugs. The receptors shown here come from a woman aged 25 to 39 with Graves disease.

This clonotype was observed many times. The chain carries TRBV11-1 and TRBJ2-1, with D perhaps matching TRBD1 (8 bases). This CDR3 comprises 18 residues. Trimming left V 5 bases short and J 6 bases short, with 26 bases between. CDR1 is SGHAT and CDR2 is FQDESV in the germline V gene (reference sequence). The CDR3 DNA is TGTGCCAGCAGCCTTACCTGGACAGGGAGGGTTGGTGGCAATGAGCAGTTCTTC. Amino acids: CASSLTWTGRVGGNEQFF.

In its sample, this clonotype was seen many times. V and J are TRBV13 and TRBJ2-5; no definite D call. This CDR3 comprises 13 residues. CDR1 is PRHDT, CDR2 FYEKMQ, per germline (reference sequence). Trimming left V 0 bases short and J 7 bases short, with 9 bases between. The CDR3 DNA is TGTGCCAGCAGCTTAGGATCTACGTGGACCCAGTACTTC. Protein product: CASSLGSTWTQYF.

This clonotype was picked up many times. The V and J genes are TRBV27 and TRBJ2-3, with D maybe TRBD2 (5 bases). From germline, CDR1 is MNHEY and CDR2 SMNVEV (reference sequence). The germline V and J ends were trimmed by 8 bases and 1 base, with 10 bases remaining between them. This CDR3 spans 13 amino acids. In nucleotides, the CDR3 is TGTGCCAGCTGCGGGTGGGGCACAGATACGCAGTATTTT. Translating it yields CASCGWGTDTQYF.

This clonotype has a count of ten or more. The gene calls are TRBV3-1 and TRBJ2-4, with D hard to call. Trimming left V 6 bases short and J 0 bases short, with 18 bases between. Germline V CDR1 and CDR2: LGHDT, YNNKEL (reference sequence). This CDR3 spans 17 amino acids. CDR3 sequence: CASSPEWPSLAKNIQYF. In DNA, the CDR3 is TGTGCCAGCAGTCCAGAGTGGCCGAGCTTAGCCAAAAACATTCAGTACTTC.

The V and J genes are TRBV27 and TRBJ2-7, with D perhaps matching TRBD2 (5 bases). V lost 5 bases to trimming and J lost 4 bases, with 15 bases between them. This CDR3 has 14 residues. Germline-derived CDR1 and CDR2 are MNHEY and SMNVEV (reference sequence). For the CDR3, the DNA is TGTGCCAGCAGTAGAACTAGTAAGTCGTACGAGCAGTACTTC. Residues: CASSRTSKSYEQYF.

The V gene is TRBV20-1, the J gene TRBJ1-6, with TRBD1 as a possible D gene (6 bases). Germline assignment: CDR1 DFQATT and CDR2 SNEGSKA (reference sequence). The CDR3 has 16 amino acids. V lost 1 base, J lost 6 bases, and 16 bases lay in between. CDR3: CSARATGQGGNSPLHF. For the CDR3, the DNA is TGCAGTGCTAGAGCAACCGGGCAAGGGGGTAATTCACCCCTCCACTTT.

On this clonotype: A much larger clone lies one base from this, so it may be a read error. The chain employs TRBV28 and TRBJ1-1; 9 nucleotides match TRBD1. Germline lookup yields CDR1 MDHEN and CDR2 SYDVKM. The CDR3 extends over 17 amino acids. The CDR3 protein is CASSFPTGGRGNTGAFF. CDR3 DNA sequence: TGTGCCAGCAGTTTCCCGACAGGGGGAAGAGGGAACACTGGAGCTTTCTTT. Complete variable domain (other parts from reference TRBV28 and TRBJ1-1): DVKVTQSSRYLVKRTGEKVFLECVQDMDHENMFWYRQDPGLGLRLIYFSYDVKMKEKGDIPEGYSVSREKKERFSLILESASTNQTSMYLCASSFPTGGRGNTGAFFGQGTRLTVV.

This clonotype occurred a few times. The CDR3 nucleotides are TGCGCCAGCAGCCAACCAGGGGGCGCAAAGTGGAGCAATCAGCCCCAGCATTTT. Its protein product is CASSQPGGAKWSNQPQHF. This chain joins TRBV4-1 and TRBJ1-5; 8 positions agree with TRBD1. J was trimmed by 1 base and V by 2 bases; bases with no gene match: 10. This CDR3 spans 18 amino acids. Germline values: CDR1 MGHRA, CDR2 YSYEKL.

The J gene is TRBJ2-5, the V gene TRBV4-1; 11 positions match TRBD2. Germline V gene lookup returns CDR1 MGHRA and CDR2 YSYEKL. Trimming cost V 4 bases and J 5 bases; bases outside gene matches: 9. This CDR3 has 16 amino acids. CDR3 coding DNA: TGCGCCAGCAGCCGGGAACTAGCGGGAGTAGGGGAGACCCAGTACTTC. Translating gives CASSRELAGVGETQYF.

Ten or more counts support this clonotype. This chain links TRBV28 with TRBJ2-5; D may be TRBD2 (6 bases). The CDR3 loop spans 14 amino acids. V lost 10 bases and J lost 0, with 15 bases in between. Germline CDR1 and CDR2: MDHEN and SYDVKM. The CDR3 region is CATQRRDYQETQYF. The CDR3 DNA reads TGTGCCACTCAACGTAGGGACTACCAAGAGACCCAGTACTTC.

This clonotype showed up just a few times. CDR3 loop: CASSLEGTGKNIQYF. The CDR3, as DNA: TGTGCCAGCAGCTTAGAGGGGACAGGCAAAAACATTCAGTACTTC. The rearrangement links TRBV7-2 to TRBJ2-4; 8 positions match TRBD1. After removal of 1 base from V and 3 bases from J, the junction contained 2 bases not matched to a gene. The CDR3 is made up of 15 amino acids. Germline assignment: CDR1 SGHTA and CDR2 FQGNSA.

Details on this clonotype: A far larger clone is one base from this, pointing to a likely read error. The V gene is TRBV7-9, the J gene TRBJ2-4; D unresolved. The V end lost 1 base, the J end lost 13 bases, and 11 bases lay between the germline ends. Per germline, CDR1 SEHNR and CDR2 FQNEAQ (reference sequence). The CDR3 runs 12 residues. The CDR3 DNA follows: TGTGCCAGCAGCTTAGAGGGAACCAAACAGTACTTC. Encoded protein: CASSLEGTKQYF.

This chain links TRBV10-3 with TRBJ1-2; D is unresolved. The CDR3 runs 14 residues. Germline V lookup: CDR1 ENHRY, CDR2 SYGVKD. V lost 2 bases to trimming and J lost 5 bases, with 12 bases between them. Here the CDR3 reads CAISEPRKKYGYTF. CDR3 DNA sequence: TGTGCCATCAGTGAGCCACGGAAGAAGTATGGCTACACCTTC.

This clonotype came up many times. The chain recombines TRBV28 with TRBJ2-1; TRBD2 is a possible D gene (5 bases). From germline, CDR1 is MDHEN and CDR2 SYDVKM. CDR3 length equals 15 residues. The V gene lost 5 bases and the J gene lost 0 bases, with 11 bases spanning the gap. This chain's CDR3 is CASSGSEPSYNEQFF. Here the CDR3 DNA reads TGTGCCAGCAGTGGTAGCGAACCCTCCTACAATGAGCAGTTCTTC.

Only a few counts were recorded for this clonotype. This may come from a read error, since a much larger clone is one base off. The rearrangement uses TRBV18 and TRBJ2-7; no definite D call. Trimming took 4 bases from V and 2 from J, leaving 12 bases between them. Germline V lookup: CDR1 KGHSH, CDR2 LQKENI. The CDR3 covers 14 residues. DNA of the CDR3: TGTGCCAGCTCACTAAGACCAGTAACCTACGAGCAGTACTTC. This translates into CASSLRPVTYEQYF. The whole variable domain, filled in from reference TRBV18 and TRBJ2-7, reads NAGVMQNPRHLVRRRGQEARLRCSPMKGHSHVYWYRQLPEEGLKFMVYLQKENIIDESGMPKERFSAEFPKEGPSILRIQQVVRGDSAAYFCASSLRPVTYEQYFGPGTRLTVT.

This clonotype was seen many times. V usage is TRBV18 and J usage is TRBJ1-2, with 7 nucleotides matching TRBD1. In germline, CDR1 is KGHSH, CDR2 LQKENI. J lost 1 base, V lost 3 bases, and 8 bases had no gene match. The CDR3 spans 16 residues. The chain's CDR3 is CASSPPNRGNNYGYTF. The CDR3 DNA is TGTGCCAGCTCACCGCCGAACAGGGGTAATAACTATGGCTACACCTTC.